The 28 T cell receptor beta chains reported below all come from one sample, sequenced in a study of OX40 agonist ivuxolimab in advanced cancers. Sequenced by immunoSEQ multiplex PCR; TCRdb stores in-frame clones only, minus some. The sample shows some 80,000 clones, over 75% of them seen only once. The sequencing used CD4+ or CD8+ T cells sorted from blood, collected in a trial of the OX40 agonist ivuxolimab. These receptors originate from an adult with an advanced solid tumor such as melanoma, head and neck, liver or kidney cancer.

The chain has TRBV5-4 and TRBJ2-1; D remains ambiguous. The V gene lost 1 base and the J gene lost 16 bases, with 15 bases spanning the gap. Germline values: CDR1 SGHNT, CDR2 YYREEE (reference sequence). The CDR3 length is 12 residues. Here the CDR3 DNA reads TGTGCCAGCAGCTTGTACGGGCAGGTCGGATTCTTC. Amino acids: CASSLYGQVGFF. The full variable domain, its missing parts supplied by reference TRBV5-4 and TRBJ2-1, is ETGVTQSPTHLIKTRGQQVTLRCSSQSGHNTVSWYQQALGQGPQFIFQYYREEENGRGNFPPRFSGLQFPNYSSELNVNALELDDSALYLCASSLYGQVGFFGPGTRLTVL.

The gene calls are TRBV12-5 and TRBJ2-7; D is possibly TRBD2 (6 bases). V lost 1 base to trimming and J lost 5 bases, with 9 bases between them. The germline CDR1 and CDR2 sequences are LGHNT and FRNRAP. The CDR3 is 13 amino acids. The CDR3 DNA is TGTGCTAGTGGTTTGGAAGGCGGGGACGAGCAGTACTTC. Translation: CASGLEGGDEQYF.

V gene TRBV5-8 combines with J gene TRBJ2-2, with D perhaps matching TRBD1 (5 bases). The germline V and J ends were trimmed by 2 bases and 7 bases, with 12 bases remaining between them. CDR1 and CDR2 from the germline V gene are SGHTS and YDEGEE. The CDR3 covers 14 residues. CDR3: CASSFRGQSGELFF. As DNA, the CDR3 is TGTGCCAGCAGCTTTAGGGGTCAAAGCGGGGAGCTGTTTTTT.

In nucleotides, the CDR3 is TGTGCCAGCAGTACCCCCGGGGACAGGGAAAACTCCTACGAGCAGTACTTC. As protein: CASSTPGDRENSYEQYF. The chain has TRBV2 and TRBJ2-7, with 9 bases matching TRBD1. The CDR3 loop spans 17 amino acids. Losses at the gene ends were 5 bases for V and 0 bases for J; bases not matched to a gene: 11. CDR1 SNHLY and CDR2 FYNNEI come from the germline V gene.

This sequence joins TRBV19 and TRBJ1-1; D remains unclear. In germline, CDR1 is LNHDA, CDR2 SQIVND (reference sequence). V was pared by 0 bases and J by 3 bases, with 5 bases between. The CDR3 extends over 13 amino acids. The CDR3 protein is CASSIERYTEAFF. The DNA of the CDR3 is TGTGCCAGTAGTATAGAACGGTACACTGAAGCTTTCTTT.

This chain links TRBV7-2 with TRBJ1-2, with D possibly matching TRBD1 (5 bases). The germline V gene has CDR1 SGHTA and CDR2 FQGNSA. The CDR3 totals 15 residues. V lost 1 base to trimming and J lost 5 bases, with 14 bases between them. The CDR3 reads CASSLESVQGYGYTF. CDR3 DNA sequence: TGTGCCAGCAGCTTAGAATCTGTGCAGGGATATGGCTACACCTTC. The full variable domain, its missing parts supplied by reference TRBV7-2 and TRBJ1-2, is GAGVSQSPSNKVTEKGKDVELRCDPISGHTALYWYRQSLGQGLEFLIYFQGNSAPDKSGLPSDRFSAERTGGSVSTLTIQRTQQEDSAVYLCASSLESVQGYGYTFGSGTRLTVV.

A single count supports this clone. The chain uses TRBV6-6 and TRBJ1-4; D not certain. Germline V gives CDR1 MNHNY, CDR2 SVGAGI (reference sequence). Deletions cut 6 bases from V and 2 bases from J, with 10 bases between. CDR3 length: 14 amino acids. Here the CDR3 DNA reads TGTGCCAGCAGGACCGGTGGGACTAATGAAAAACTGTTTTTT. This sequence encodes CASRTGGTNEKLFF.

V usage is TRBV19 and J usage is TRBJ2-7; no reliable D call. CDR3 size: 13 residues. V was clipped by 5 bases and J by 2 bases, with 10 bases between them. Germline V lookup: CDR1 LNHDA, CDR2 SQIVND (reference sequence). CDR3 sequence: CASSARIAYEQYF. The CDR3 DNA reads as TGTGCCAGTAGTGCTCGGATCGCCTACGAGCAGTACTTC.

This clone was counted once. V is TRBV7-2 and J is TRBJ2-3; D might be TRBD1 (5 bases). From germline, CDR1 is SGHTA and CDR2 FQGNSA. V dropped 4 bases and J dropped 0 bases, with 17 bases sitting between them. CDR3 size: 17 residues. CDR3 loop: CASSSITGAPSTDTQYF. The CDR3, as DNA: TGTGCCAGCAGCTCAATAACAGGAGCTCCTAGCACAGATACGCAGTATTTT.

The chain carries TRBV18 and TRBJ2-1; D is ambiguous. CDR1 is KGHSH, CDR2 LQKENI, per germline. V was pared by 4 bases and J by 7 bases, with 8 bases between. The CDR3 extends over 12 amino acids. The CDR3 sequence: CASSLPNNEQFF. The CDR3 DNA follows: TGTGCCAGCTCACTCCCGAATAATGAGCAGTTCTTC.

The chain couples TRBV2 to TRBJ1-2; TRBD1 is a possible D gene (6 bases). This CDR3 has 15 residues. CDR1 and CDR2 (germline): SNHLY, FYNNEI. Trimming took off 3 bases at V and 1 base at J, with 12 bases between the two ends. The CDR3: CASSDPGARNYGYTF. In DNA form, the CDR3 reads TGTGCCAGCAGTGACCCGGGGGCGCGTAACTATGGCTACACCTTC.

This clone was found a few times. The rearrangement joins TRBV2 to TRBJ1-2, with TRBD1 as a possible D gene (5 bases). Trimming removed 1 base from V and 4 bases from J, with 13 bases in between. The CDR3 spans 15 residues. Germline assignment: CDR1 SNHLY and CDR2 FYNNEI. For the CDR3, the DNA is TGTGCCAGCAGTGAAGGCCAGGGAGGGGTCTATGGCTACACCTTC. This gives the protein CASSEGQGGVYGYTF. Supplemented by reference TRBV2 and TRBJ1-2, the full variable domain reads EPEVTQTPSHQVTQMGQEVILRCVPISNHLYFYWYRQILGQKVEFLVSFYNNEISEKSEIFDDQFSVERPDGSNFTLKIRSTKLEDSAMYFCASSEGQGGVYGYTFGSGTRLTVV.

The rearrangement uses TRBV19 and TRBJ1-2; a possible D gene is TRBD1 (5 bases). V was clipped by 6 bases and J by 7 bases, with 15 bases between them. The CDR3 sequence is 13 residues long. In germline, CDR1 is LNHDA, CDR2 SQIVND (reference sequence). As DNA, the CDR3 is TGTGCCAGTAGGGAGCATACAGGAGGTGGCTACACCTTC. It specifies CASREHTGGGYTF.

The CDR3 DNA reads as TGTGCCAGCAGCTTGAACCAGGGGGCTCGTAGCAATCAGCCCCAGCATTTT. Its protein product is CASSLNQGARSNQPQHF. The chain couples TRBV7-8 to TRBJ1-5, with TRBD1 identical over 8 bases. The V gene's germline CDR1 is SGHVS and CDR2 FQNEAQ. The V gene end was trimmed by 3 bases and the J gene end by 0 bases; junction bases not matched to a gene: 7. The CDR3 totals 17 residues.

The chain links TRBV19 to TRBJ2-5, with 7 bases matching TRBD2. This CDR3 has 13 amino acids. The germline V gene has CDR1 LNHDA and CDR2 SQIVND (reference sequence). Trimming removed 1 base from V and 4 bases from J; junction bases left unmatched: 0. DNA of the CDR3: TGTGCCAGTAGTATAGGGGGGGGAGAGACCCAGTACTTC. Protein sequence: CASSIGGGETQYF.

V gene TRBV23-1 combines with J gene TRBJ2-5, with a possible D match to TRBD2 (5 bases). TRBV23-1 is reported as an ORF; its role is uncertain. V gave up 5 bases and J gave up 4 bases, with 14 bases separating them. The CDR3 is 14 residues long. CDR3 in amino acids: CASSTGVARETQYF. Written as DNA, the CDR3 is TGCGCCAGCAGTACGGGCGTAGCGCGAGAGACCCAGTACTTC.

CDR3 sequence (DNA): TGTGCCAGCAGCGCCCCGAAAGGGCGGGAGACCCAGTACTTC. Translation gives CASSAPKGRETQYF. This rearrangement joins TRBV9 to TRBJ2-5, with unresolved D. CDR3 length: 14 amino acids. Trimming removed 3 bases at V and 5 bases at J, with 14 bases between. CDR1 is SGDLS and CDR2 is YYNGEE in the germline V gene.

The V and J genes are TRBV5-1 and TRBJ2-1; D unresolved. V was cut by 4 bases and J by 1 base, with 12 bases left in between. The germline CDR1 and CDR2 sequences are SGHRS and YFSETQ. This CDR3 contains 15 residues. This chain's CDR3 is CASSPVGLSYNEQFF. CDR3 nucleotide sequence: TGCGCCAGCAGCCCCGTTGGGCTATCCTACAATGAGCAGTTCTTC.

The rearrangement links TRBV11-2 to TRBJ1-2; 8 positions match TRBD1. From germline, CDR1 is SGHAT and CDR2 FQNNGV. The CDR3 loop spans 16 amino acids. J was trimmed by 6 bases and V by 6 bases; bases with no gene match: 15. CDR3 amino acids: CASSSISGGPRHGYTF. The CDR3 DNA sequence: TGTGCCAGCAGTTCCATCTCAGGGGGCCCTCGACATGGCTACACCTTC.

The rearrangement uses TRBV10-3 and TRBJ1-6; 9 bases agree with TRBD1. Germline CDR1 is ENHRY and CDR2 is SYGVKD. The trim removed 11 bases at V and 7 bases at J, leaving 6 bases unmatched. The CDR3 contains 13 residues. CDR3 bases: TGTGCCCTCGGAGGGACAGGGAATTCACCCCTCCACTTT. Translating it yields CALGGTGNSPLHF.

A single count supports this clone. The CDR3 reads CASSSRDGERYGYTF. The CDR3 DNA sequence: TGTGCCAGCTCATCAAGGGACGGCGAAAGATATGGCTACACCTTC. This rearrangement joins TRBV18 to TRBJ1-2, with D perhaps matching TRBD1 (5 bases). CDR1 is KGHSH, CDR2 LQKENI, per germline. Deletions cut 5 bases from V and 5 bases from J, with 18 bases between. This CDR3 is built from 15 residues. Supplemented by reference TRBV18 and TRBJ1-2, the full variable domain reads NAGVMQNPRHLVRRRGQEARLRCSPMKGHSHVYWYRQLPEEGLKFMVYLQKENIIDESGMPKERFSAEFPKEGPSILRIQQVVRGDSAAYFCASSSRDGERYGYTFGSGTRLTVV.

The V and J genes are TRBV7-9 and TRBJ2-1; D call uncertain. The CDR3 consists of 13 residues. Germline V gene sequence: CDR1 SEHNR, CDR2 FQNEAQ (reference sequence). Trimming pared 4 bases from V and 7 bases from J, leaving 11 bases between. The CDR3 sequence is CASSSEYFNEQFF. CDR3 DNA: TGTGCCAGCAGCTCCGAATATTTTAATGAGCAGTTCTTC.

CDR3 bases: TGTGCCAGCAGTGGACAGGGTGGTTTCACTGAAGCTTTCTTT. Its translation is CASSGQGGFTEAFF. The J gene is TRBJ1-1, the V gene TRBV2, with 7 bases fitting TRBD1. J was trimmed by 4 bases and V by 4 bases; bases with no gene match: 6. This CDR3 has 14 residues. Germline CDR1 reads SNHLY; CDR2 reads FYNNEI.

The chain recombines TRBV27 with TRBJ2-7, with D perhaps matching TRBD2 (6 bases). Trimming stripped 8 bases from V and 2 bases from J, with 13 bases between. Germline CDR1 MNHEY, CDR2 SMNVEV (reference sequence). The CDR3 has 13 residues. CDR3 residues: CASPGDSPYEQYF. CDR3 DNA sequence: TGTGCCAGCCCGGGAGACAGCCCCTACGAGCAGTACTTC.

The chain joins TRBV11-1 to TRBJ2-5; D possibly matches TRBD1 or TRBD2 (5 bases each). V was cut by 5 bases and J by 2 bases, with 21 bases left in between. CDR1 is SGHAT, CDR2 FQDESV, per germline (reference sequence). The CDR3 length is 17 residues. The CDR3 here is CASSPRGFGTNQETQYF. The CDR3 DNA is TGTGCCAGCAGCCCCCGGGGCTTCGGGACCAATCAAGAGACCCAGTACTTC. The variable domain in full, completed from reference TRBV11-1 and TRBJ2-5, reads EAEVAQSPRYKITEKSQAVAFWCDPISGHATLYWYRQILGQGPELLVQFQDESVVDDSQLPKDRFSAERLKGVDSTLKIQPAELGDSAMYLCASSPRGFGTNQETQYFGPGTRLLVL.

Only one count was recorded for this clone. V gene TRBV18 combines with J gene TRBJ1-5; TRBD1 is a possible D gene (5 bases). The CDR3 contains 16 residues. Between the trimmed V and J ends, which lost 2 bases and 2 bases, there was a span of 13 bases. Germline V gene sequence: CDR1 KGHSH, CDR2 LQKENI. CDR3 bases: TGTGCCAGCTCACCATCCGGGGGTGATGGCAATCAGCCCCAGCATTTT. Amino acid sequence: CASSPSGGDGNQPQHF.

This chain uses TRBV11-2 with TRBJ2-5, with D maybe TRBD2 (7 bases). The V end was cut by 2 bases, the J end by 3 bases, with 13 bases between. Per germline, CDR1 SGHAT and CDR2 FQNNGV. This CDR3 comprises 15 residues. The CDR3 DNA reads TGTGCCAGCAGCTTAAACGGCGGGGGCAAAGAGACCCAGTACTTC. Residues: CASSLNGGGKETQYF. The complete variable domain, with remaining parts taken from reference TRBV11-2 and TRBJ2-5, reads EAGVAQSPRYKIIEKRQSVAFWCNPISGHATLYWYQQILGQGPKLLIQFQNNGVVDDSQLPKDRFSAERLKGVDSTLKIQPAKLEDSAVYLCASSLNGGGKETQYFGPGTRLLVL.

The chain is built from TRBV25-1 and TRBJ1-2, with 9 bases lining up with TRBD1. Trimming removed 6 bases from V and 0 bases from J; junction bases left unmatched: 5. This CDR3 spans 15 amino acids. Germline V gene data show CDR1 as MGHDK and CDR2 as SYGVNS. CDR3 nucleotides: TGTGCCAGCAGATTGACAGGGGGGGCTAACTATGGCTACACCTTC. Encoded protein: CASRLTGGANYGYTF.